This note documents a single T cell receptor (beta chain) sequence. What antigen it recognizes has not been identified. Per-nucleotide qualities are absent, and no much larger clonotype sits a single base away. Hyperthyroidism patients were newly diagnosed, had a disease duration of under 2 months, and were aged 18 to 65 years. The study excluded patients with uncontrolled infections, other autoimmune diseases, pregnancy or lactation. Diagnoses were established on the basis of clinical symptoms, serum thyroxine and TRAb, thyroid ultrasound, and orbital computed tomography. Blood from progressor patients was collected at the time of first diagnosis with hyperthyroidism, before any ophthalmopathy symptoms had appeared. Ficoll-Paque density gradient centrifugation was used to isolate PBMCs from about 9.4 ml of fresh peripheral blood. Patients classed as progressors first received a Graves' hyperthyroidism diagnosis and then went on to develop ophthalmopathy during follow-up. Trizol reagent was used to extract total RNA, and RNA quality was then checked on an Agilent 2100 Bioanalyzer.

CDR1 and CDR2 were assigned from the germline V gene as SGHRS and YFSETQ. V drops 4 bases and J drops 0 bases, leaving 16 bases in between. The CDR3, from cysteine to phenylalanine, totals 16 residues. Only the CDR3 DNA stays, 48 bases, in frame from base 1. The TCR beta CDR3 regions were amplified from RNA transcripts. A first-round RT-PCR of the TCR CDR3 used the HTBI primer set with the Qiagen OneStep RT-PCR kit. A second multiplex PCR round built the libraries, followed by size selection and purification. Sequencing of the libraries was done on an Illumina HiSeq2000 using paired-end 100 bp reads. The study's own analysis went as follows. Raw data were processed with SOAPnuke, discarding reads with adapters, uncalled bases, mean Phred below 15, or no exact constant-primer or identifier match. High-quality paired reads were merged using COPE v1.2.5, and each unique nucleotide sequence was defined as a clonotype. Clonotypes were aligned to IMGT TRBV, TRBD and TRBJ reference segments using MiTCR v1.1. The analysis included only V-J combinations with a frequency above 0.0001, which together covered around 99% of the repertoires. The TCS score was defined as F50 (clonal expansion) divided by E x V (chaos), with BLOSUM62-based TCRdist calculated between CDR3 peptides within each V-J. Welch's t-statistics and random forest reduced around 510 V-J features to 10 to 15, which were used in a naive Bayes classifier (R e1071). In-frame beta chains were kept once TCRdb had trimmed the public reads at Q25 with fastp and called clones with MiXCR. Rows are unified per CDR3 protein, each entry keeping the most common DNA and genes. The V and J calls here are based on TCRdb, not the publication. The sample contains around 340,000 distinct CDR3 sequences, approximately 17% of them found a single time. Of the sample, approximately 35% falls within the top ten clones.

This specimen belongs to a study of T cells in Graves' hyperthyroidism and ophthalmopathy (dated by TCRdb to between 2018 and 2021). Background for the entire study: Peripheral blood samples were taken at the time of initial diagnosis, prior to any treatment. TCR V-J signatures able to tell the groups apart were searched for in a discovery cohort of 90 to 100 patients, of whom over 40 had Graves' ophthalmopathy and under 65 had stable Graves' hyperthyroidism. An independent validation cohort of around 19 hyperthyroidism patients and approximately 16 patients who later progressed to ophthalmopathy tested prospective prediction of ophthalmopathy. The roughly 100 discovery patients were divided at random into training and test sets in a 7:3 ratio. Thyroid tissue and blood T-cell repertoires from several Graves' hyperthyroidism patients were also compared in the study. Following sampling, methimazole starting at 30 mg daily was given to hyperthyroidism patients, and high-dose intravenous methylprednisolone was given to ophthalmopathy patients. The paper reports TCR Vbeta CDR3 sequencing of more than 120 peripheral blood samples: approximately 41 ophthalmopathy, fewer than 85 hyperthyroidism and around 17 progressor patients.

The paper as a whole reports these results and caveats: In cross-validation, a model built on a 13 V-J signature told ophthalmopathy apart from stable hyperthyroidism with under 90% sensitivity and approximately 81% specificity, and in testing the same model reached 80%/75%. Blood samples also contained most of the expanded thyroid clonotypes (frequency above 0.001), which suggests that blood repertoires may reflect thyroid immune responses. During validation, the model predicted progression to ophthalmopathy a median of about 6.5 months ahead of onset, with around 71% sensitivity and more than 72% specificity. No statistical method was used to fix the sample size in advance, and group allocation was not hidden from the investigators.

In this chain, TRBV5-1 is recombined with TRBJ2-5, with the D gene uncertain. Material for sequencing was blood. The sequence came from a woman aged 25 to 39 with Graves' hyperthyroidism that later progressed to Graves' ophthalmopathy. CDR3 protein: CASSPGVRKYQETQYF. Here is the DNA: TGCGCCAGCAGCCCCGGAGTACGGAAGTACCAAGAGACCCAGTACTTC.